Listed below are T cell receptor beta chains from one sample, sequenced in a study of CD8+CD57+ T cells in acquired aplastic anemia. TCRdb reanalysed the reads using MiXCR and keeps one entry per CDR3 protein. The sample has 100,000 to 150,000 distinct CDR3 sequences, over 45% seen once; the top ten hold 2% to 3%. The specimen was sorted CD4+, CD8+, or CD8+CD57+ T cells (not recorded which) from PBMCs. These receptors were collected from a human donor in good health, serving as a control. Both conserved end residues are part of each CDR3. D genes are given only for firm matches. Only some rows state a clone size, as once, few, many or a class for expanded clones.

>TRBV24-1|.|few|TRBJ2-7
TGTGCCACCAGTGAGGGGGGTCATTCGTACGAGCAGTACTTC
CATSEGGHSYEQYF
>TRBV5-1|TRBD1|many|TRBJ2-5
TGCGCCAGCAGCCTGGACAGGGAGGAGGGGACCCAGTACTTC
CASSLDREEGTQYF
>TRBV29-1|TRBD2|.|TRBJ2-3
TGCAGCGTTGGGGGGAGGGACACAGATACGCAGTATTTT
CSVGGRDTDTQYF
>TRBV4-2|.|many|TRBJ1-3
TGTGCCAGCAGCCCGTACACAGGTGCCTCTGGAAACACCATATATTTT
CASSPYTGASGNTIYF
>TRBV20-1|TRBD1|many|TRBJ1-1
TGCAGTGCTAGGGACCGGGACAGGGGCACTGAAGCTTTCTTT
CSARDRDRGTEAFF
>TRBV5-1|.|many|TRBJ1-5
TGCGCCAGCAGCTACCTGGAGGGGGGTCAGCCCCAGCATTTT
CASSYLEGGQPQHF
>TRBV20-1|TRBD1|many|TRBJ1-5
TGCAGTGCTAGGAACCGGGACAGAGCTAATCAGCCCCAGCATTTT
CSARNRDRANQPQHF
>TRBV19|TRBD2|.|TRBJ2-7
TGTGCCAGTAGTGTCGCGCTAGCGGGAGGCCAACTCGGCGAGCAGTACTTC
CASSVALAGGQLGEQYF
>TRBV7-9|TRBD1|many|TRBJ2-5
TGTGCCAGCAGCCCGGGGACAGGCCAAGAGACCCAGTACTTC
CASSPGTGQETQYF
>TRBV27|.|many|TRBJ1-6
TGTGCCAGCAGTTCTTTGATCTCACCCCTCCACTTT
CASSSLISPLHF
>TRBV7-7|TRBD1|many|TRBJ1-2
TGTGCCAGCAGCAAGGGCAAGGGACAGGGGTATGGCTACACCTTC
CASSKGKGQGYGYTF
>TRBV10-1|TRBD1|few|TRBJ1-1
TGCGCCAGCAGTGACCCAGGGACAGCCGACGTTGCTTTCTTT
CASSDPGTADVAFF
>TRBV2|TRBD2|few|TRBJ2-1
TGTGCCAGCACTCAGACTAGCGGAGGGAACAATGAGCAGTTCTTC
CASTQTSGGNNEQFF
>TRBV19|TRBD1|many|TRBJ1-5
TGTGCCAGTAGTCCTCAACAGGGGGTCAATCAGCCCCAGCATTTT
CASSPQQGVNQPQHF
>TRBV9|.|.|TRBJ2-5
TGTGCCAGCAGCGTTGAAGGGGAGACCCAGTACTTC
CASSVEGETQYF
>TRBV5-1|TRBD2|many|TRBJ2-1
TGCGCCAGCAGCTCTCGGGGGGTCTCCTACAATGAGCAGTTCTTC
CASSSRGVSYNEQFF
>TRBV6-5|.|once|TRBJ2-7
TGTGCCAGCAGTTACTGGGATACCTACGAGCAGTACTTC
CASSYWDTYEQYF
>TRBV19|.|.|TRBJ1-5
TGTGCCAGTAGTATAGGGGGGCGCAGTAATCAGCCCCAGCATTTT
CASSIGGRSNQPQHF
>TRBV19|TRBD1|.|TRBJ2-7
TGTGCCAGTAGTTTCGTACAGGGGACCGCCGAGCAGTACTTC
CASSFVQGTAEQYF
>TRBV5-1|.|.|TRBJ1-2
TGCGCCAGCAGCGAACCCCAGGGAAACTATGGCTACACCTTC
CASSEPQGNYGYTF
>TRBV29-1|TRBD2|few|TRBJ2-7
TGCAGCGTTTTAAAAGCGGGATATGTCTACGAGCAGTACTTC
CSVLKAGYVYEQYF
>TRBV11-2|.|few|TRBJ2-4
TGTGCCAGCAGCTTAGAGGGAGGGGGTTGGACGAACCTAGCCAAAAACATTCAGTACTTC
CASSLEGGGWTNLAKNIQYF
>TRBV6-5|.|.|TRBJ2-4
TGTGCCAGCAGTTACACTGGGATAGGGGAAAACATTCAGTACTTC
CASSYTGIGENIQYF
>TRBV7-9|.|.|TRBJ1-2
TGTGCCAGCAGCTTCCTAGGTGGCTACACCTTC
CASSFLGGYTF
>TRBV2|.|once|TRBJ2-3
TGTGCCAGCAGTGATTGGCGGGGAGACACAGATACGCAGTATTTT
CASSDWRGDTDTQYF
>TRBV11-2|TRBD1|.|TRBJ2-3
TGTGCCAGCAGCTCGCCGACAGGGATGGGAGATAGGCAGTATTTT
CASSSPTGMGDRQYF
>TRBV11-1|TRBD1|.|TRBJ2-7
TGTGCCAGCAGCTTAAAGCGAGAACAGGGGCCCCTCGAGCAGTACTTC
CASSLKREQGPLEQYF
>TRBV11-1|.|once|TRBJ1-3
TGTGCCAGCAGCTTACAGCCAGTCTCTGGAAACACCATATATTTT
CASSLQPVSGNTIYF
>TRBV19|.|.|TRBJ1-6
TGTGCCAGTAGTGGGGGGACGGGGAGAATTTCACCCCTCCACTTT
CASSGGTGRISPLHF
>TRBV7-9|TRBD1|.|TRBJ1-2
TGTGCCAGCAGCAAGACAGGGCCTAACTATGGCTACACCTTC
CASSKTGPNYGYTF
>TRBV18|.|few|TRBJ2-1
TGTGCCAGCTCACCAGGGCCGGGGATGGGCTACAATGAGCAGTTCTTC
CASSPGPGMGYNEQFF
>TRBV10-3|.|.|TRBJ1-5
TGTGCCATCAAGACTGACAGAAATGATCAGCCCCAGCATTTT
CAIKTDRNDQPQHF
>TRBV11-2|.|.|TRBJ2-5
TGTGCCAGCAGCTTAACTACGACCCAAGAGACCCAGTACTTC
CASSLTTTQETQYF
>TRBV11-2|.|many|TRBJ1-1
TGTGCCAGCAGCTTCTCGGTTCGGAACACTGAAGCTTTCTTT
CASSFSVRNTEAFF
>TRBV18|.|many|TRBJ2-5
TGTGCCAGTTCACGCGATCGCCAGGAGACCCAGTACTTC
CASSRDRQETQYF
>TRBV7-2|.|many|TRBJ2-7
TGTGCCAGCAGCTCGGCTTCCAGCTCCTACGAGCAGTACTTC
CASSSASSSYEQYF
>TRBV29-1|TRBD1|.|TRBJ1-2
TGCAGCGTTGAAAATAACAGGGGCCACTATGGCTACACCTTC
CSVENNRGHYGYTF
>TRBV7-7|TRBD1|.|TRBJ2-7
TGTGCCAGCAGCAAGGGGGACAGGAGAGACGAGCAGTACTTC
CASSKGDRRDEQYF
>TRBV19|.|many|TRBJ1-6
TGTGCCAGTAGAGGACGGTATAATTCACCCCTCCACTTT
CASRGRYNSPLHF
>TRBV10-2|.|.|TRBJ1-5
TGCGCCAGCGGGCCCAGTAGCAATCAGCCCCAGCATTTT
CASGPSSNQPQHF
>TRBV7-6|TRBD2|.|TRBJ2-3
TGTGCCAGCGGCTTAAGTGCTAGCGGGGGGGCGAGAGATACGCAGTATTTT
CASGLSASGGARDTQYF
>TRBV3-1|.|many|TRBJ1-6
TGTGCCAGCAGCCAAGAGGGTTCGGGGGGCCCTAATTCACCCCTCCACTTT
CASSQEGSGGPNSPLHF
>TRBV20-1|TRBD2|.|TRBJ2-1
TGCAGTTCCTTAGCGGGGGGATCCTACAATGAGCAGTTCTTC
CSSLAGGSYNEQFF
>TRBV19|.|many|TRBJ2-2
TGTGCCAGTACCCAGCCCCGGTCGAGGGGTGGGGAGCTGTTTTTT
CASTQPRSRGGELFF
>TRBV11-2|TRBD1|.|TRBJ2-5
TGTGCCAGCAGATCCACAGGGGGCGGGGAGGGGGAAGAGACCCAGTACTTC
CASRSTGGGEGEETQYF